The source of this T cell receptor (beta chain) is a study of T cell repertoires in aging, cancer and after chemotherapy. Overall study context: About 8.8 million TCR reads were in the whole dataset. General study results and limits: In healthy donors, age-related TCR diversity loss mainly reflected lost richness. Across the chemotherapy interval, each cancer cohort showed higher median generation probability, suggesting thymic rebound.

Peripheral blood genomic DNA, not sorted cells or RNA, was the template. V lost 2 bases to trimming and J lost 1 base; unmatched junction nucleotides: 5. This CDR3 contains 15 residues. CDR1 is GTSNPN, CDR2 SVGIG, per germline (reference sequence). By frequency in the sample, this clonotype is large. The antigen is unknown. Multiplex touch-down PCR with TRB-A/B primers amplified rearranged V-D-J TRB sequences. Using its own MiXCR run on the multiplex PCR reads, TCRdb lists one record per CDR3 protein. The sample yields about 2,500 distinct CDR3 sequences, about 27% seen once. This chain joins TRBV30 and TRBJ1-3, with 7 bases matching TRBD1. The TCR was taken from a human donor in good health. The sequenced material came from blood. CDR3 residues: CAWSRDSGSGNTIYF. CDR3 sequence (DNA): TGTGCCTGGAGTCGGGACAGCGGTTCTGGAAACACCATATATTTT.